The sample holds many counts of the clone carrying this TCR beta chain. Its antigen is undetermined. Template switching by 5'RACE produced TCR cDNA, adding a universal primer site and UMIs. TCRdb re-called the 5' RACE reads with MiXCR, one entry per CDR3 protein. The table records some 240,000 distinct CDR3 sequences, 5.2% of them present only once. Germline values: CDR1 DFQATT, CDR2 SNEGSKA (reference sequence). J was trimmed by 2 bases and V by 8 bases; bases with no gene match: 11. CDR3 length: 14 residues. This record comes from a study of T cells after yellow fever vaccination. Study results and limitations: Most clones from primary vaccination were detected again post-booster (approximately 96% CD4, more than 85% CD8). The secondary T-cell response peaked on day 5, not day 15, but was weaker.

Sample: CD4+ T cells sorted from PBMCs, taken on the day of the yellow fever booster vaccination. The origin of this receptor is a man in his late teens or twenties who received the YFV17D yellow fever vaccine. This rearrangement joins TRBV20-1 to TRBJ2-5; 7 nucleotides match TRBD2. The CDR3 DNA reads as TGCAGTCCCACTCTAGCGGTGGGACAAGAGACCCAGTACTTC. Translating gives CSPTLAVGQETQYF.